These 20 T cell receptor beta chains originate from one sample sequenced in a study of blood T cell repertoires in COVID-19. Repertoires were generated with immunoSEQ multiplex PCR, while TCRdb's copy carries only in-frame clones and drops some. This table holds about 150,000 clones, roughly 90% found once. The sample was PBMCs or T cells enriched from blood (not recorded which). The source of these receptors is a woman aged 45-65 years who had recovered from COVID-19.

About this clone: Mismatch with germline at one junction end may stem from a read error. The V call is TRBV7-3, the J call TRBJ2-1; 11 positions match TRBD2. CDR1 SGHTA and CDR2 FQGTGA come from the germline V gene. This CDR3 is built from 15 residues. The CDR3 sequence: CASSLTSGGFNEQFF. The CDR3 DNA reads TGTGCCAGCAGCCTAACTAGCGGGGGCTTCAATGAGCAGTTCTTC.

The chain recombines TRBV7-9 with TRBJ2-7; 8 bases are a match to TRBD2. The V gene end was trimmed by 5 bases and the J gene end by 2 bases; junction bases not matched to a gene: 5. Germline V gene lookup returns CDR1 SEHNR and CDR2 FQNEAQ (reference sequence). The CDR3 contains 14 residues. CDR3 protein: CASSPGGAPYEQYF. As DNA, the CDR3 is TGTGCCAGCAGCCCGGGGGGGGCACCCTACGAGCAGTACTTC.

Here the CDR3 DNA reads TGTGCCAGCAGTACGGGTGTGAGGCCGCAAGAGCAGTACTTC. The encoded protein is CASSTGVRPQEQYF. The chain is built from TRBV7-2 and TRBJ2-7; D unresolved. Trimming left V 6 bases short and J 7 bases short, with 19 bases between. There are 14 residues in the CDR3. Germline-derived CDR1 and CDR2 are SGHTA and FQGNSA.

The chain has TRBV7-8 and TRBJ2-3; D gene uncertain. Germline V gene sequence: CDR1 SGHVS, CDR2 FQNEAQ. The length of the CDR3 is 14 residues. Trimming took 1 base from V and 4 from J, leaving 9 bases between them. CDR3 amino acids: CASSLVTRADTQYF. CDR3 nucleotide sequence: TGTGCCAGCAGCTTAGTAACCCGGGCAGATACGCAGTATTTT.

As DNA, the CDR3 is TGTGCCAGTATAGCAGGGGGCGCGTATTCACCCCTCCACTTT. Its protein is CASIAGGAYSPLHF. This rearrangement joins TRBV19 to TRBJ1-6; TRBD1 agrees at 8 bases. Germline V gene sequence: CDR1 LNHDA, CDR2 SQIVND (reference sequence). J gave up 8 bases and V 7 bases, and 7 bases lay outside the gene matches. The CDR3 extends over 14 amino acids.

In the case of this clone: Other DNA variants within this sample encode the same CDR3. The V call is TRBV11-2, the J call TRBJ2-7, with D tentatively TRBD1 (5 bases). V was pared by 0 bases and J by 5 bases, with 8 bases between. CDR3 length equals 13 residues. CDR1 and CDR2 from the germline V gene are SGHAT and FQNNGV. CDR3 loop: CASSLDRGHEQYF. The DNA for the CDR3 is TGTGCCAGCAGCTTAGATAGGGGCCACGAGCAGTACTTC.

The gene calls are TRBV6-5 and TRBJ1-5, with 7 bases fitting TRBD1. The junction had 4 bases not matched to a gene; V was cut back by 6 bases and J by 5 bases. Germline values: CDR1 MNHEY, CDR2 SVGAGI. The CDR3 totals 13 residues. The DNA for the CDR3 is TGTGCCAGCAGCAGACAGGGTGATCAGCCCCAGCATTTT. Translated, it gives CASSRQGDQPQHF.

This clone was detected only once. V and J are TRBV19 and TRBJ2-7, with TRBD2 identical over 9 bases. This CDR3 region has 16 residues. The V gene end was trimmed by 6 bases and the J gene end by 3 bases; junction bases not matched to a gene: 12. Per germline, CDR1 LNHDA and CDR2 SQIVND (reference sequence). The CDR3 region has the DNA TGTGCCAGTAGGCGAAAAGCGGGGGGTGAATACTACGAGCAGTACTTC. It yields the protein CASRRKAGGEYYEQYF.

The rearrangement joins TRBV5-1 to TRBJ2-5; D is ambiguous. The V end lost 4 bases, the J end lost 1 base, and 17 bases lay between the germline ends. This CDR3 region has 16 residues. Germline-derived CDR1 and CDR2 are SGHRS and YFSETQ. As DNA, the CDR3 is TGCGCCAGCAGCCCTCGACCCATCGAGGCCCAAGAGACCCAGTACTTC. As protein: CASSPRPIEAQETQYF.

This chain joins TRBV30 and TRBJ1-2; D may be TRBD1 (6 bases). Trimming pared 0 bases from V and 4 bases from J, leaving 15 bases between. Germline V lookup: CDR1 GTSNPN, CDR2 SVGIG (reference sequence). The CDR3 is 15 amino acids. CDR3 DNA sequence: TGTGCCTGGAGTGTAGGGCTAGGGACAACCTATGGCTACACCTTC. Translating gives CAWSVGLGTTYGYTF.

The chain recombines TRBV5-6 with TRBJ2-3, with 8 bases identical to TRBD2. The length of the CDR3 is 14 residues. The V gene's germline CDR1 is SGHDT and CDR2 YYEEEE. Unmatched junction bases numbered 8, after V lost 5 bases and J lost 6 bases. CDR3 sequence: CASRPFGGVDTQYF. The DNA for the CDR3 is TGTGCCAGCAGACCCTTCGGGGGGGTGGATACGCAGTATTTT.

The V and J genes are TRBV29-1 and TRBJ1-2, with D hard to call. The CDR3 runs 10 residues. Trimming took 5 bases from V and 5 from J, leaving 6 bases between them. Germline loops: CDR1 SQVTM, CDR2 ANQGSEA. In DNA, the CDR3 is TGCAGCGTTTTCGGTTATGGCTACACCTTC. As protein: CSVFGYGYTF.

Here the CDR3 DNA reads TGTGCCAGCAGCCCTGGGACAGGGGGTGCCACAGATACGCAGTATTTT. Residues: CASSPGTGGATDTQYF. This rearrangement joins TRBV9 to TRBJ2-3; 11 bases map to TRBD1. CDR1 is SGDLS and CDR2 is YYNGEE in the germline V gene. The CDR3 loop spans 16 amino acids. Unmatched junction bases numbered 6, after V lost 4 bases and J lost 2 bases.

In this sample, this clone turned up once. The V gene is TRBV30, the J gene TRBJ1-1; possible D gene TRBD1, 5 bases. CDR1 GTSNPN and CDR2 SVGIG come from the germline V gene (reference sequence). The CDR3 consists of 12 residues. V shed 3 bases and J shed 6 bases, with 11 bases lying between them. As DNA, the CDR3 is TGTGCCTGGAGCGGGGGGAGGGCTGAAGCTTTCTTT. It specifies CAWSGGRAEAFF.

The genes are TRBV7-6 and TRBJ1-3; D possibly corresponds to TRBD1 (5 bases). Germline V gene sequence: CDR1 SGHVS, CDR2 FNYEAQ. The CDR3 consists of 15 residues. V lost 5 bases, J lost 2 bases, and 13 bases lay in between. CDR3 loop: CASSPSRVTGNTIYF. The DNA for the CDR3 is TGTGCCAGCAGCCCGTCCAGGGTCACTGGAAACACCATATATTTT. Full variable domain (outside the CDR3, taken from reference TRBV7-6 and TRBJ1-3): GAGVSQSPRYKVTKRGQDVALRCDPISGHVSLYWYRQALGQGPEFLTYFNYEAQQDKSGLPNDRFSAERPEGSISTLTIQRTEQRDSAMYRCASSPSRVTGNTIYFGEGSWLTVV.

The V and J genes are TRBV5-1 and TRBJ2-5; 8 nucleotides align to TRBD1. CDR3 length: 16 amino acids. The ends lost 3 bases at V and 2 bases at J; junction bases unmatched: 9. Germline V CDR1 and CDR2: SGHRS, YFSETQ. CDR3 protein: CASSWMTGVRQETQYF. Written as DNA, the CDR3 is TGCGCCAGCAGCTGGATGACAGGGGTAAGGCAAGAGACCCAGTACTTC.

V gene TRBV7-9 combines with J gene TRBJ2-3; 8 nucleotides match TRBD2. Germline V gene lookup returns CDR1 SEHNR and CDR2 FQNEAQ (reference sequence). The CDR3 covers 17 residues. Losses at the gene ends were 5 bases for V and 0 bases for J; bases not matched to a gene: 10. CDR3 sequence reads: CASSQDRGGYSTDTQYF. The CDR3 region has the DNA TGTGCCAGCAGCCAGGACCGGGGGGGCTATAGCACAGATACGCAGTATTTT.

As to this clone: Other DNA sequences of this sample code for an identical CDR3. The rearrangement links TRBV27 to TRBJ1-4; TRBD1 matches 9 bases. The CDR3 is 14 amino acids. With V trimmed by 5 bases and J by 7 bases, 5 bases remained unmatched. In germline, CDR1 is MNHEY, CDR2 SMNVEV (reference sequence). In DNA form, the CDR3 reads TGTGCCAGCAGTCCGGACAGGGGAGGTGAAAAACTGTTTTTT. As protein: CASSPDRGGEKLFF. Supplemented by reference TRBV27 and TRBJ1-4, the full variable domain reads EAQVTQNPRYLITVTGKKLTVTCSQNMNHEYMSWYRQDPGLGLRQIYYSMNVEVTDKGDVPEGYKVSRKEKRNFPLILESPSPNQTSLYFCASSPDRGGEKLFFGSGTQLSVL.

V and J are TRBV7-2 and TRBJ1-4; possible D gene TRBD1, 6 bases. The length of the CDR3 is 14 residues. Trimming cost V 5 bases and J 8 bases, with 15 bases left between them. Germline assignment: CDR1 SGHTA and CDR2 FQGNSA. CDR3 region: CASSVDRRGEKLFF. The CDR3 region has the DNA TGTGCCAGCAGCGTCGACAGAAGGGGGGAAAAACTGTTTTTT.

The chain is built from TRBV5-1 and TRBJ2-1, with D perhaps TRBD2 (6 bases). CDR1 and CDR2 (germline): SGHRS, YFSETQ. The ends were cut back, 7 bases at V and 5 bases at J, with 25 bases in the middle. The CDR3 has 17 amino acids. CDR3 DNA sequence: TGCGCCAGCTCCTCCTCTGGTGGGGGGAAAATCCACAATGAGCAGTTCTTC. Its protein product is CASSSSGGGKIHNEQFF.